The rows below give T cell receptor beta chains drawn from one sample of a study of OX40 agonist ivuxolimab in advanced cancers. The method was immunoSEQ multiplex PCR; TCRdb's version includes in-frame clones alone and lacks a portion of them. There are under 20,000 clones in the sample; 70% to 90% occur only once, and approximately 15% lies in the top ten. The specimen was CD4+ or CD8+ T cells sorted from blood, collected in a trial of the OX40 agonist ivuxolimab. The receptors here all came from an adult with an advanced solid tumor such as melanoma, head and neck, liver or kidney cancer. Both conserved end residues are part of each CDR3. The D gene is left open where the match is weak. The listing skips clone size in some rows; elsewhere it reads once, few, many or a size class.

v_call: TRBV4-1
d_call: TRBD1
clone_size: NA
j_call: TRBJ2-2
cdr3_aa: CASSQEGWDSFPGELFF
cdr3_nt: TGCGCCAGCAGCCAAGAAGGCTGGGACAGCTTCCCCGGGGAGCTGTTTTTT

v_call: TRBV5-1
d_call: TRBD2
clone_size: once
j_call: TRBJ2-5
cdr3_aa: CASSQSGRAETQYF
cdr3_nt: TGCGCCAGCAGTCAAAGCGGGAGAGCGGAGACCCAGTACTTC

v_call: TRBV2
d_call: TRBD2
clone_size: NA
j_call: TRBJ2-7
cdr3_aa: CASGASGRRNEQYF
cdr3_nt: TGTGCCAGTGGGGCGTCCGGGAGGAGGAACGAGCAGTACTTC

v_call: TRBV4-3
d_call: TRBD2
clone_size: NA
j_call: TRBJ2-3
cdr3_aa: CASSQEGAGHTQYF
cdr3_nt: TGCGCCAGCAGCCAAGAAGGAGCGGGGCATACGCAGTATTTT

v_call: TRBV5-4
d_call: TRBD1
clone_size: NA
j_call: TRBJ2-3
cdr3_aa: CASSFLGQGADTQYF
cdr3_nt: TGTGCCAGCAGCTTTTTAGGACAGGGGGCAGATACGCAGTATTTT

v_call: TRBV2
d_call: TRBD1
clone_size: NA
j_call: TRBJ1-2
cdr3_aa: CASSVTGAEGYTF
cdr3_nt: TGTGCCAGCAGCGTAACAGGGGCGGAAGGCTACACCTTC

v_call: TRBV11-2
d_call: TRBD2
clone_size: once
j_call: TRBJ2-7
cdr3_aa: CASSLERGGEQYF
cdr3_nt: TGTGCCAGCAGCTTAGAGCGGGGAGGGGAGCAGTACTTC

v_call: TRBV2
d_call: TRBD2
clone_size: NA
j_call: TRBJ2-7
cdr3_aa: CASTEGLAGYEQYF
cdr3_nt: TGTGCCAGCACGGAGGGACTAGCGGGTTACGAGCAGTACTTC

v_call: TRBV5-1
d_call: NA
clone_size: NA
j_call: TRBJ1-4
cdr3_aa: CASSLALRVPGGYGEKLFF
cdr3_nt: TGCGCCAGCAGCTTGGCCCTCAGGGTACCGGGGGGATATGGCGAAAAACTGTTTTTT

v_call: TRBV2
d_call: TRBD1
clone_size: once
j_call: TRBJ2-1
cdr3_aa: CASSLKGTDFPQFF
cdr3_nt: TGTGCCAGCAGCCTCAAAGGGACAGATTTCCCCCAGTTCTTC

v_call: TRBV25-1
d_call: TRBD2
clone_size: NA
j_call: TRBJ2-1
cdr3_aa: CASSGLAGFDEQFF
cdr3_nt: TGTGCCAGCAGTGGTTTAGCGGGATTCGATGAGCAGTTCTTC

v_call: TRBV29-1
d_call: TRBD2
clone_size: NA
j_call: TRBJ2-1
cdr3_aa: CSGLLAGVKRNEQFF
cdr3_nt: TGCAGCGGCCTACTAGCGGGGGTTAAGAGGAATGAGCAGTTCTTC

v_call: TRBV11-2
d_call: TRBD2
clone_size: few
j_call: TRBJ2-5
cdr3_aa: CASSGTAGGETQYF
cdr3_nt: TGTGCCAGCAGCGGAACGGCGGGGGGGGAGACCCAGTACTTC

v_call: TRBV15
d_call: NA
clone_size: NA
j_call: TRBJ2-3
cdr3_aa: CATTLILSTDTQYF
cdr3_nt: TGTGCCACCACCCTTATCTTGAGCACAGATACGCAGTATTTT

v_call: TRBV7-7
d_call: TRBD1
clone_size: once
j_call: TRBJ2-1
cdr3_aa: CASSETGVAGNEQFF
cdr3_nt: TGTGCTAGCAGCGAGACAGGGGTCGCGGGGAATGAGCAGTTCTTC

v_call: TRBV6-4
d_call: NA
clone_size: NA
j_call: TRBJ2-1
cdr3_aa: CASSDSLNGRLPFNEQFF
cdr3_nt: TGTGCCAGCAGTGACTCCCTCAACGGAAGATTACCCTTTAATGAGCAGTTCTTC

v_call: TRBV5-4
d_call: NA
clone_size: once
j_call: TRBJ1-1
cdr3_aa: CASSLTSEDTEAFF
cdr3_nt: TGTGCCAGCAGCTTGACCTCAGAAGACACTGAAGCTTTCTTT